A single sample is the source of the 30 T cell receptor beta chains below, sequenced in a study of TIL therapy for anti-PD-1-resistant metastatic lung cancer. As for time point: pre-treatment sample, taken before nivolumab and TIL therapy. This was the immunoSEQ v3 assay. The data were produced by immunoSEQ multiplex PCR, yet TCRdb's version contains in-frame clones alone and is incomplete. The sample holds about 45,000 clones, 70% to 80% seen once. This sample comprised blood, obtained at baseline. The receptors were sampled from a man between 70 and 80 years old with non-small cell lung cancer.

This rearrangement joins TRBV28 to TRBJ2-7; TRBD1 matches 11 bases. CDR1 and CDR2 from the germline V gene are MDHEN and SYDVKM. Trimming removed 2 bases from V and 2 bases from J; junction bases left unmatched: 5. There are 16 residues in the CDR3. The CDR3 sequence: CASSLLPGQGAYEQYF. The CDR3 bases are TGTGCCAGCAGTTTACTGCCGGGACAGGGGGCCTACGAGCAGTACTTC.

The chain joins TRBV15 to TRBJ2-3; D is ambiguous. V dropped 2 bases and J dropped 7 bases, with 10 bases sitting between them. The CDR3 has 13 residues. CDR1 LNHNV and CDR2 YYDKDF come from the germline V gene (reference sequence). The CDR3: CATSRSQIYTQYF. For the CDR3, the DNA is TGTGCCACCAGCAGATCTCAAATTTATACGCAGTATTTT.

V gene TRBV18 combines with J gene TRBJ1-4; D remains unclear. V dropped 4 bases and J dropped 2 bases, with 5 bases sitting between them. The V gene's germline CDR1 is KGHSH and CDR2 LQKENI. The CDR3 length is 13 residues. The CDR3 region is CASSRGTNEKLFF. CDR3 coding DNA: TGTGCCAGCTCACGAGGCACTAATGAAAAACTGTTTTTT.

This rearrangement joins TRBV6-1 to TRBJ1-1; D gene ambiguous. Germline-derived CDR1 and CDR2 are MNHNS and SASEGT. This CDR3 region has 11 residues. Between the trimmed V and J ends, which lost 4 bases and 5 bases, there was a span of 5 bases. The CDR3 loop reads CASSVLTEAFF. In DNA form, the CDR3 reads TGTGCCAGCAGTGTTTTAACTGAAGCTTTCTTT.

The CDR3 sequence: CASSVVDRSPNVLTF. The CDR3 nucleotides are TGTGCCAGCAGCGTAGTCGACCGCAGTCCCAACGTCCTGACTTTC. This rearrangement joins TRBV9 to TRBJ2-6; D is undetermined. Trimming removed 0 bases from V and 8 bases from J, with 12 bases in between. In germline, CDR1 is SGDLS, CDR2 YYNGEE. CDR3 length equals 15 residues.

This chain's CDR3 is CASSDSTWGQYF. In nucleotides, the CDR3 is TGTGCCAGCAGTGACAGTACATGGGGGCAGTACTTC. This chain uses TRBV2 with TRBJ2-7; D remains ambiguous. The CDR3 covers 12 residues. The V gene's germline CDR1 is SNHLY and CDR2 FYNNEI. The V gene lost 3 bases and the J gene lost 9 bases, with 12 bases spanning the gap.

V and J are TRBV28 and TRBJ1-5; D call uncertain. This CDR3 has 15 amino acids. V lost 5 bases and J lost 6, with 17 bases in between. Germline CDR1 is MDHEN and CDR2 is SYDVKM. The DNA of the CDR3 is TGTGCCAGCAGTGCCTCCGACTTTTGGGGTCAGCCCCAGCATTTT. Translating it yields CASSASDFWGQPQHF.

V gene TRBV28 combines with J gene TRBJ1-5; D unclear. The CDR3 is 14 amino acids. Germline CDR1 reads MDHEN; CDR2 reads SYDVKM. V shed 7 bases and J shed 0 bases, with 10 bases lying between them. This CDR3 is CASTPRFSNQPQHF. The CDR3 bases are TGTGCCAGCACCCCCCGGTTTAGCAATCAGCCCCAGCATTTT.

The chain joins TRBV14 to TRBJ1-2; 8 bases match TRBD1. Trimming took 4 bases from V and 8 from J; bases not matched to a gene: 6. In germline, CDR1 is SGHDN, CDR2 FVKESK. The CDR3 runs 13 residues. The CDR3 region is CASSPDRVYGYTF. In DNA form, the CDR3 reads TGTGCCAGCAGCCCGGACAGGGTGTACGGCTACACCTTC.

The count of this clone is one. The rearrangement uses TRBV7-9 and TRBJ2-5; the match to TRBD2 covers 7 bases. After removal of 1 base from V and 5 bases from J, the junction contained 13 bases not matched to a gene. The length of the CDR3 is 17 residues. CDR1 is SEHNR, CDR2 FQNEAQ, per germline (reference sequence). The CDR3 DNA is TGTGCCAGCAGCTTAGGGCCGCCGGGACTACTTTGGGAGACCCAGTACTTC. Encoded protein: CASSLGPPGLLWETQYF.

This clone has only one observation. V is TRBV28 and J is TRBJ2-3; unclear D gene. The V gene's germline CDR1 is MDHEN and CDR2 SYDVKM. The CDR3 is 11 amino acids. Trimming took off 6 bases at V and 6 bases at J, with 7 bases between the two ends. CDR3 coding DNA: TGTGCCAGCAGGGCTAGGGATACGCAGTATTTT. It encodes CASRARDTQYF.

The CDR3 DNA reads TGTGCCAGCAGCCAAGCCGGGACAGGCCAATACAATGAGCAGTTCTTC. It yields the protein CASSQAGTGQYNEQFF. The chain couples TRBV4-2 to TRBJ2-1; 8 bases align to TRBD1. The CDR3 has 16 amino acids. V lost 1 base to trimming and J lost 4 bases; unmatched junction nucleotides: 6. CDR1 and CDR2 (germline): LGHNA, YNFKEQ.

The chain is built from TRBV10-3 and TRBJ2-2, with a possible D match to TRBD2 (6 bases). V was cut by 1 base and J by 1 base, with 10 bases left in between. CDR1 and CDR2 from the germline V gene are ENHRY and SYGVKD. This CDR3 spans 16 amino acids. The DNA of the CDR3 is TGTGCCATCAGTGAGTTCGGGACTCTGAACACCGGGGAGCTGTTTTTT. Residues: CAISEFGTLNTGELFF.

This chain joins TRBV6-5 and TRBJ2-7; D is uncertain. The CDR3 sequence is 11 residues long. CDR1 MNHEY and CDR2 SVGAGI come from the germline V gene. With 7 bases removed from V and 5 bases from J, the gap between germline ends came to 9 bases. CDR3 nucleotide sequence: TGTGCCAGCAAGAGGTACCACGAGCAGTACTTC. Translated, it gives CASKRYHEQYF.

V is TRBV20-1 and J is TRBJ2-5; D is uncertain. Looked up from germline, CDR1 is DFQATT and CDR2 is SNEGSKA (reference sequence). The CDR3 is 10 residues long. V was clipped by 8 bases and J by 2 bases, with 6 bases between them. CDR3 amino acids: CSFEQETQYF. The CDR3 DNA sequence: TGCAGTTTCGAGCAAGAGACCCAGTACTTC.

The V call is TRBV10-3, the J call TRBJ2-1; D possibly corresponds to TRBD2 (7 bases). Germline assignment: CDR1 ENHRY and CDR2 SYGVKD. The CDR3 sequence is 16 residues long. The germline V and J ends were trimmed by 1 base and 5 bases, with 15 bases remaining between them. The CDR3 DNA follows: TGTGCCATCAGTGAGTACGGGGGGCAGCCCAACAATGAGCAGTTCTTC. It translates to CAISEYGGQPNNEQFF.

V usage is TRBV7-9 and J usage is TRBJ2-7; 7 bases match TRBD1. Germline V gene sequence: CDR1 SEHNR, CDR2 FQNEAQ (reference sequence). V dropped 4 bases and J dropped 1; count of bases not matched to a gene: 4. The CDR3 is made up of 14 amino acids. CDR3 sequence: CASSSGQLSYEQYF. DNA for the CDR3: TGTGCCAGCAGCTCGGGACAGCTGTCCTACGAGCAGTACTTC.

This chain uses TRBV5-1 with TRBJ2-2; D is tentatively TRBD1 or TRBD2 (5 bases each). V was shortened by 1 base and J by 5 bases, with 15 bases between the two germline ends. CDR3 length: 16 amino acids. Germline CDR1 and CDR2: SGHRS and YFSETQ. CDR3 in amino acids: CASSLTGTDATGELFF. The CDR3 coding sequence is TGCGCCAGCAGCTTGACTGGGACGGACGCGACCGGGGAGCTGTTTTTT.

The chain uses TRBV28 and TRBJ1-6, with a tentative D call TRBD1 (6 bases). Germline loops: CDR1 MDHEN, CDR2 SYDVKM. The length of the CDR3 is 14 residues. The V gene lost 8 bases and the J gene lost 9 bases, with 17 bases spanning the gap. CDR3 DNA: TGTGCCAGCGAGGGGGGCGTCAAAAGTTCACCCCTCCACTTT. It encodes CASEGGVKSSPLHF.

This clone was observed a handful of times. The chain couples TRBV28 to TRBJ1-2, with 9 bases lining up with TRBD1. Germline V gives CDR1 MDHEN, CDR2 SYDVKM. V gave up 5 bases and J gave up 7 bases; unmatched junction bases: 8. The CDR3 loop spans 14 amino acids. Written as DNA, the CDR3 is TGTGCCAGCAGTACAAACAGGGGGCTGCTTGGCTACACCTTC. This encodes CASSTNRGLLGYTF.

This clone was seen only a few times. The chain links TRBV18 to TRBJ1-6, with unresolved D. Trimming stripped 2 bases from V and 9 bases from J, with 5 bases between. Germline-derived CDR1 and CDR2 are KGHSH and LQKENI. The CDR3 length is 12 residues. CDR3 nucleotides: TGTGCCAGCTCACCATCATCTTCACCCCTCCACTTT. Translating gives CASSPSSSPLHF.

V gene TRBV25-1 combines with J gene TRBJ2-7; 10 nucleotides line up with TRBD1. V gave up 7 bases and J gave up 3 bases; unmatched junction bases: 12. The CDR3 runs to 16 residues. Germline CDR1 MGHDK, CDR2 SYGVNS. The CDR3 nucleotides read TGTGCCAGCACCCCCGTCCGGGACAGGGGTGTCTACGAGCAGTACTTC. Protein product: CASTPVRDRGVYEQYF.

The chain combines TRBV27 with TRBJ2-6; D remains unclear. Looked up from germline, CDR1 is MNHEY and CDR2 is SMNVEV (reference sequence). Between the trimmed V and J ends, which lost 5 bases and 4 bases, there was a span of 9 bases. This CDR3 has 14 amino acids. CDR3 residues: CASSTNLGANVLTF. CDR3 DNA: TGTGCCAGCAGTACAAATTTGGGGGCCAACGTCCTGACTTTC.

J is TRBJ2-1 and V is TRBV5-6; 14 positions agree with TRBD2. CDR1 is SGHDT, CDR2 YYEEEE, per germline. This CDR3 comprises 19 residues. V shed 5 bases, J shed 6 bases, and the junction held 16 bases outside the gene matches. The CDR3 DNA is TGTGCCAGCAGTCCCAGGTCCCGACTAGCGGGAGGGCAGCCCAATGAGCAGTTCTTC. This encodes CASSPRSRLAGGQPNEQFF. The whole variable domain, filled in from reference TRBV5-6 and TRBJ2-1, reads DAGVTQSPTHLIKTRGQQVTLRCSPKSGHDTVSWYQQALGQGPQFIFQYYEEEERQRGNFPDRFSGHQFPNYSSELNVNALLLGDSALYLCASSPRSRLAGGQPNEQFFGPGTRLTVL.

Written as DNA, the CDR3 is TGCGCCAGCAGCCAAGAGGGACTAGCGGGAGTATCCTACGAGCAGTACTTC. This codes for CASSQEGLAGVSYEQYF. V is TRBV4-1 and J is TRBJ2-7; TRBD2 agrees at 14 bases. Per germline, CDR1 MGHRA and CDR2 YSYEKL. Unmatched junction bases numbered 2, after V lost 0 bases and J lost 1 base. The CDR3 extends over 17 amino acids.

The chain combines TRBV7-8 with TRBJ2-3; 8 bases are a match to TRBD1. Trimming cost V 4 bases and J 3 bases; bases outside gene matches: 9. The V gene's germline CDR1 is SGHVS and CDR2 FQNEAQ. This CDR3 has 16 amino acids. CDR3 amino acids: CASSSQDRGVTDTQYF. CDR3 DNA sequence: TGTGCCAGCAGCTCGCAAGACAGGGGAGTGACAGATACGCAGTATTTT.

The chain carries TRBV10-2 and TRBJ1-6; TRBD1 matches at 8 bases. The CDR3 is 15 residues long. The V and J ends lost 3 bases and 7 bases, in that order; junction bases with no gene match: 5. Germline CDR1 reads WSHSY; CDR2 reads SAAADI. The CDR3 DNA is TGCGCCAGCAGTGACCTGACAGGGGCCAATTCACCCCTCCACTTT. Its translation is CASSDLTGANSPLHF.

V is TRBV29-1 and J is TRBJ2-2; weak D call: TRBD1 (5 bases). The germline V and J ends were trimmed by 5 bases and 5 bases, with 9 bases remaining between them. The germline CDR1 and CDR2 sequences are SQVTM and ANQGSEA. The CDR3 length is 12 residues. CDR3 in amino acids: CSVSGLTGELFF. The CDR3 DNA reads as TGCAGCGTTTCAGGGTTAACCGGGGAGCTGTTTTTT.

The chain combines TRBV5-6 with TRBJ1-2; tentative D call: TRBD1 (6 bases). Between the trimmed V and J ends, which lost 0 bases and 2 bases, there was a span of 8 bases. Germline V lookup: CDR1 SGHDT, CDR2 YYEEEE. CDR3 length equals 14 residues. CDR3 protein: CASSLGQENYGYTF. The DNA of the CDR3 is TGTGCCAGCAGCTTGGGACAGGAGAACTATGGCTACACCTTC.

Ten or more counts support this clone. This chain uses TRBV5-1 with TRBJ1-1; no firm D call. Germline V gene sequence: CDR1 SGHRS, CDR2 YFSETQ. The CDR3 length is 15 residues. V was trimmed by 0 bases and J by 0 bases, leaving 9 bases between them. The CDR3 DNA sequence: TGCGCCAGCAGCTTGGTGGACGGTATGAACACTGAAGCTTTCTTT. This encodes CASSLVDGMNTEAFF.